The 6 T cell receptor beta chains listed next were all sequenced from one sample in a study of blood T cell repertoires in COVID-19. The assay was immunoSEQ multiplex PCR, and TCRdb's table has in-frame clones only and misses some. The repertoire holds 81,000 or so clones, approximately 89% seen once, with roughly an eighth in the top ten. The sequencing input was peripheral blood. The source of these receptors is a man between 65 and 85 years old with active or convalescent COVID-19.

CDR3 loop: CASSIRAQGFPYEQYF. CDR3 DNA sequence: TGTGCCAGTAGTATCCGAGCGCAGGGGTTCCCCTACGAGCAGTACTTC. The gene calls are TRBV19 and TRBJ2-7; D might be TRBD1 (6 bases). Germline V CDR1 and CDR2: LNHDA, SQIVND (reference sequence). CDR3 size: 16 residues. V was cut by 3 bases and J by 2 bases, with 17 bases left in between.

This chain joins TRBV5-1 and TRBJ1-3; TRBD1 matches 7 bases. Germline V lookup: CDR1 SGHRS, CDR2 YFSETQ. Trimming took 10 bases from V and 2 from J; bases not matched to a gene: 9. This CDR3 has 14 residues. For the CDR3, the DNA is TGCGCCTCCGGGAAGGGGGCGACTGGAAACACCATATATTTT. It specifies CASGKGATGNTIYF.

The genes are TRBV6-1 and TRBJ1-6, with D hard to call. Germline CDR1 MNHNS, CDR2 SASEGT. The V gene lost 2 bases and the J gene lost 11 bases, with 16 bases spanning the gap. The CDR3 is 15 amino acids. The CDR3: CASSETTPDIAPLHF. For the CDR3, the DNA is TGTGCCAGCAGTGAAACAACGCCAGATATTGCACCCCTCCACTTT.

The genes are TRBV18 and TRBJ1-5; 7 bases fit TRBD1. Per the germline V gene, CDR1 is KGHSH and CDR2 is LQKENI. Germline trimming cut 3 bases from V and 5 bases from J; bases unmatched to any gene: 10. The CDR3 spans 16 residues. CDR3 nucleotide sequence: TGTGCCAGCTCACCTCGTCCGACAGGGTCGGATCAGCCCCAGCATTTT. Its translation: CASSPRPTGSDQPQHF.

The V call is TRBV4-1, the J call TRBJ1-1; possible D gene TRBD1, 5 bases. Between the trimmed V and J ends, which lost 0 bases and 4 bases, there was a span of 12 bases. The germline gives CDR1 MGHRA, CDR2 YSYEKL. CDR3 length: 15 residues. The CDR3 sequence: CASSQDPNRITEAFF. The CDR3 region has the DNA TGCGCCAGCAGCCAAGATCCCAACAGGATCACTGAAGCTTTCTTT.

The chain combines TRBV10-3 with TRBJ2-7; 8 bases match TRBD1. V shed 6 bases and J 2 bases; nucleotides not matched to a gene: 6. The CDR3 extends over 14 amino acids. Germline CDR1 reads ENHRY; CDR2 reads SYGVKD. The CDR3, as DNA: TGTGCCATCAGGAGGACAGGGAGCCCCTACGAGCAGTACTTC. Encoded protein: CAIRRTGSPYEQYF.